Listed below are T cell receptor beta chains from one sample, sequenced in a study of blood T cell repertoires in COVID-19. Produced via immunoSEQ multiplex PCR; TCRdb's table is partial and in-frame only. In the table there are under 200,000 clones, around 84% of which are singletons. Material: peripheral blood. These receptors were collected from a woman between 45 and 65 years old with COVID-19, enrolled during active disease. Each CDR3 is given with its conserved first and last residue. Fields, in order: D gene, clone size, V gene, CDR3 length, J gene, CDR3 DNA, CDR3 protein. A D gene is named only where the DNA matches it firmly. Size is omitted from some rows. Given values are once, few, many or a class for expanded clones.

TRBD2	-	TRBV11-2	15	TRBJ2-1	TGTGCCAGCAGCTTAGCGGCGGGGGAGCTCAATGAGCAGTTCTTC	CASSLAAGELNEQFF
TRBD1	-	TRBV13	14	TRBJ1-1	TGTGCCAGCAGCCGGGACAGGGGCTACACTGAAGCTTTCTTT	CASSRDRGYTEAFF
TRBD2	-	TRBV18	15	TRBJ2-7	TGTGCCAGCTCACTCGCAGCGGGGGGGCCCTACGAGCAGTACTTC	CASSLAAGGPYEQYF
TRBD1	-	TRBV19	15	TRBJ1-5	TGTGCCAGTAGTCTCTCCGGGACAGCGAATCAGCCCCAGCATTTT	CASSLSGTANQPQHF
TRBD1	-	TRBV18	15	TRBJ1-5	TGTGCCAGCTCACCCTCGACAGGGAGCAATCAGCCCCAGCATTTT	CASSPSTGSNQPQHF
-	-	TRBV4-1	14	TRBJ1-4	TGCGCCAGCAGCCGCCTGAGGGTTGGAGAAAAACTGTTTTTT	CASSRLRVGEKLFF
TRBD1	-	TRBV19	15	TRBJ1-2	TGTGCCAGTAGTATCCCGCGGGACAGGTTCTATGGCTACACCTTC	CASSIPRDRFYGYTF
-	-	TRBV12-3/TRBV12-4	13	TRBJ2-7	TGTGCCAGCAGTTTGAGACAGCACGCCGAGCAGTACTTC	CASSLRQHAEQYF
-	-	TRBV6-5	12	TRBJ1-1	TGTGCCAGCAGCGAGGGAAGCACTGAAGCTTTCTTT	CASSEGSTEAFF
-	once	TRBV7-9	11	TRBJ1-4	TGTGCCAGCAGCGAGAATGAAAAACTGTTTTTT	CASSENEKLFF
-	-	TRBV7-2	16	TRBJ2-2	TGTGCCAGCAGCTTAGCGGGGGGGCTTCTTTCCGGGGAGCTGTTTTTT	CASSLAGGLLSGELFF
TRBD1	-	TRBV11-3	14	TRBJ2-5	TGTGCCAGCAGCTTAATGACAGGGAAAGAGACCCAGTACTTC	CASSLMTGKETQYF
TRBD1	-	TRBV30	15	TRBJ1-2	TGTGCCTGGAGTCGGGGACAGGGGGCAAACTATGGCTACACCTTC	CAWSRGQGANYGYTF
-	-	TRBV19	15	TRBJ2-1	TGTGCCAGTAGTATAGAGGGGGGAATTTTCAATGAGCAGTTCTTC	CASSIEGGIFNEQFF
TRBD1	-	TRBV9	15	TRBJ1-6	TGTGCCAGCAGCGTAGAGGGGACAGGGAACTCACCCCTCCACTTT	CASSVEGTGNSPLHF
-	-	TRBV5-1	14	TRBJ2-7	TGCGCCAGCAGCCCGACAGCAAACTCCTACGAGCAGTACTTC	CASSPTANSYEQYF
TRBD1	-	TRBV9	14	TRBJ1-5	TGTGCCAGCAGCGTAACAGGGGATGACCAGCCCCAGCATTTT	CASSVTGDDQPQHF
TRBD1	-	TRBV5-4	15	TRBJ1-2	TGTGCCAGCAGCTCGGGACAGGGAGTCTTCTATGGCTACACCTTC	CASSSGQGVFYGYTF
-	-	TRBV5-1	12	TRBJ1-6	TGCGCCAGCAGCTTGGAGGGAGGCCCCCTCCACTTT	CASSLEGGPLHF
-	-	TRBV6-2/TRBV6-3	14	TRBJ1-5	TGTGCCAGCAGTCAACAGGGTAGATGGGAGCCCCAGCATTTT	CASSQQGRWEPQHF
-	-	TRBV7-9	12	TRBJ2-7	TGTGCCAGCAGTTCAGGACAGACCGAGCAGTACTTC	CASSSGQTEQYF
-	-	TRBV7-2	13	TRBJ2-7	TGTGCCAGCAGCTTACAGGGGTTATACGAGCAGTACTTC	CASSLQGLYEQYF
-	-	TRBV12-5	14	TRBJ2-7	TGTGCTAGTGCTCTGCTTATCACAGGGTACGAGCAGTACTTC	CASALLITGYEQYF
-	-	TRBV10-3	15	TRBJ1-2	TGTGCCATCAGTGAGTCTGCAGGGGCCCTCTATGGCTACACCTTC	CAISESAGALYGYTF
-	once	TRBV14	13	TRBJ1-1	TGTGCCAGCAGTTCGGGGTTTGGCACTGAAGCTTTCTTT	CASSSGFGTEAFF
-	-	TRBV28	15	TRBJ1-4	TGTGCCAGCAGTTTCGGCAGGGCGACTAATGAAAAACTGTTTTTT	CASSFGRATNEKLFF
TRBD1	-	TRBV7-2	16	TRBJ1-5	TGTGCCAGCAGCCCCGGCGGGACAGGGGTTTTTCAGCCCCAGCATTTT	CASSPGGTGVFQPQHF
TRBD1	-	TRBV5-5	16	TRBJ2-7	TGTGCCAGCAGCTTGCCCACGGGACAGGGGTCCTACGAGCAGTACTTC	CASSLPTGQGSYEQYF
TRBD1	many	TRBV7-6	15	TRBJ2-2	TGTGCCAGCAGCTTAGCGCCAGGGGGCACCGGGGAGCTGTTTTTT	CASSLAPGGTGELFF
-	-	TRBV6-5	14	TRBJ2-1	TGTGCCAGCAGTTACTCGAACGGGGTGGGTGAGCAGTTCTTC	CASSYSNGVGEQFF
-	-	TRBV2	14	TRBJ2-1	TGTGCCAGCAGTGCGGGGGGCTCTTTCAATGAGCAGTTCTTC	CASSAGGSFNEQFF
-	-	TRBV29-1	13	TRBJ1-5	TGCAGCGTACTGGACAGTACTTATCAGCCCCAGCATTTT	CSVLDSTYQPQHF
TRBD2	-	TRBV6-5	16	TRBJ2-1	TGTGCCAGCAGTTACTCGAGCGGGGTCACCTACAATGAGCAGTTCTTC	CASSYSSGVTYNEQFF
-	-	TRBV28	17	TRBJ1-4	TGTGCCAGCAGTTACCCGGGGGTCTTCACAACTAATGAAAAACTGTTTTTT	CASSYPGVFTTNEKLFF
-	-	TRBV9	15	TRBJ1-4	TGTGCCAGCAGCGTAGCTTGGACGGCGGGGGAAAAACTGTTTTTT	CASSVAWTAGEKLFF
TRBD1	-	TRBV27	12	TRBJ1-2	TGTGCCAGCAGTTCCGACAGGGGGAGCTACACCTTC	CASSSDRGSYTF
TRBD2	-	TRBV6-1	14	TRBJ2-1	TGTGCCAGCAGTGATCTAGCGGGGATCAATGAGCAGTTCTTC	CASSDLAGINEQFF
-	-	TRBV4-1	15	TRBJ2-3	TGCGCCAGCAGCCAAGGGGTAGCGGGCACAGATACGCAGTATTTT	CASSQGVAGTDTQYF
-	-	TRBV7-9	13	TRBJ2-7	TGTGCCAGCAGCTTGGGTTCAGGGCACGAGCAGTACTTC	CASSLGSGHEQYF
-	-	TRBV28	12	TRBJ1-1	TGTGCCAGCAGTTCAGTGAACACTGAAGCTTTCTTT	CASSSVNTEAFF
TRBD2	-	TRBV4-1	18	TRBJ2-1	TGCGCCAGCAGCCAAGAACCCACGGCCCCGGGGGGTGGCAATGAGCAGTTCTTC	CASSQEPTAPGGGNEQFF
TRBD1	-	TRBV6-2/TRBV6-3	17	TRBJ1-4	TGTGCCAGCAGCTCCGACAGGGGAAGGCTCCTTAATGAAAAACTGTTTTTT	CASSSDRGRLLNEKLFF
TRBD1	-	TRBV11-3	15	TRBJ2-7	TGTGCCAGCAGCCCCTCGACAGGGGGTAGCTACGAGCAGTACTTC	CASSPSTGGSYEQYF
-	-	TRBV7-2	13	TRBJ1-5	TGTGCCAGCAGCCTAGGGGAGGCCCAGCCCCAGCATTTT	CASSLGEAQPQHF
TRBD2	-	TRBV10-3	14	TRBJ2-7	TGTGCCATCACCGGGACTAGCGGGGTCAACGAGCAGTACTTC	CAITGTSGVNEQYF
-	-	TRBV27	15	TRBJ1-4	TGTGCCAGCAGTACGTACCGGGCCGGGGAGGAAAAACTGTTTTTT	CASSTYRAGEEKLFF
-	-	TRBV7-9	16	TRBJ2-2	TGTGCCAGCAGCCCACCAGGGTTATCGAACACCGGGGAGCTGTTTTTT	CASSPPGLSNTGELFF
-	once	TRBV19	14	TRBJ1-1	TGTGCCAGTAGCCCTGGACAGTTGAACACTGAAGCTTTCTTT	CASSPGQLNTEAFF